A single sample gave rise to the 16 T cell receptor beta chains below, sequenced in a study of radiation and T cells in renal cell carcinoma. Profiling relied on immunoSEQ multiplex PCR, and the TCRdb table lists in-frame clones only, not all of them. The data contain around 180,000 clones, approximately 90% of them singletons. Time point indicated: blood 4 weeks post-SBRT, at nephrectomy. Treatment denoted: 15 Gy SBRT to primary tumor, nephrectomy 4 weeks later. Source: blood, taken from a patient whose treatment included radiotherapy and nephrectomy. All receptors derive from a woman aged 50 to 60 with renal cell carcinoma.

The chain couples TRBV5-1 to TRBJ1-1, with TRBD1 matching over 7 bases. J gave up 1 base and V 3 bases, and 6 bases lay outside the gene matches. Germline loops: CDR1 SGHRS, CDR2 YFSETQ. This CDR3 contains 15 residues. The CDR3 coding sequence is TGCGCCAGCAGCTCCTGGGACAGATCGAACACTGAAGCTTTCTTT. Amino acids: CASSSWDRSNTEAFF.

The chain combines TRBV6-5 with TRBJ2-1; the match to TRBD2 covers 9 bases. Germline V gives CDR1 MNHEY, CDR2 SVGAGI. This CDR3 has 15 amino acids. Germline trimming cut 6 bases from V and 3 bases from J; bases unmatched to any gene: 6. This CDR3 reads CASSPGLALYNEQFF. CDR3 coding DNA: TGTGCCAGCAGCCCGGGACTAGCTCTCTACAATGAGCAGTTCTTC.

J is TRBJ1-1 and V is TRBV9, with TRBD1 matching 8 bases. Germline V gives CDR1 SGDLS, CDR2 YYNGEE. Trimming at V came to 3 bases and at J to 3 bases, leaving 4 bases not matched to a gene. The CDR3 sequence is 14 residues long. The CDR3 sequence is CASSARQGHTEAFF. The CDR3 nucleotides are TGTGCCAGCAGCGCCCGACAGGGGCACACTGAAGCTTTCTTT.

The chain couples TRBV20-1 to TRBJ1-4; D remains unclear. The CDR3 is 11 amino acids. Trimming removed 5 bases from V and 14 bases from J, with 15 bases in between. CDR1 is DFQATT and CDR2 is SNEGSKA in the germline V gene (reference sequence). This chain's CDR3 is CSALRNLELFF. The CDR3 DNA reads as TGCAGTGCTTTACGGAACTTAGAGCTGTTTTTT.

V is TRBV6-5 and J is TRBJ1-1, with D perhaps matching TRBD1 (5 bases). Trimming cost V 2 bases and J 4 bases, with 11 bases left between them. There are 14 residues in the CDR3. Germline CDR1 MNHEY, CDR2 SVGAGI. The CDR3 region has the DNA TGTGCCAGCAGTTACCTTGGGGGTTCCACTGAAGCTTTCTTT. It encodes CASSYLGGSTEAFF.

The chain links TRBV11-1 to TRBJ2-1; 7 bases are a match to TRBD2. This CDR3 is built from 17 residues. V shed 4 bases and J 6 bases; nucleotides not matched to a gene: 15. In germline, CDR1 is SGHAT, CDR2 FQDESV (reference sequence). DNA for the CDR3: TGTGCCAGCAGCTCCAGCCTTTGGGGGGGGATCTTCAATGAGCAGTTCTTC. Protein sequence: CASSSSLWGGIFNEQFF.

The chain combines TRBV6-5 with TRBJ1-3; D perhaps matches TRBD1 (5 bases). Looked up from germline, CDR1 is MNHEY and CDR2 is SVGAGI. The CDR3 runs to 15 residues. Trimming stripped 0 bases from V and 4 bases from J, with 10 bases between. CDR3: CASSYSIGVGNTIYF. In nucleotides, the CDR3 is TGTGCCAGCAGTTACTCGATAGGGGTCGGAAACACCATATATTTT.

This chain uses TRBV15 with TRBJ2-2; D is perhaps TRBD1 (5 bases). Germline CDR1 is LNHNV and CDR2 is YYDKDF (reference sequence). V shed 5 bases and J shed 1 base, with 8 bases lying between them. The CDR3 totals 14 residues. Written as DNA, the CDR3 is TGTGCCACCAGCCAAGGACAGAACACCGGGGAGCTGTTTTTT. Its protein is CATSQGQNTGELFF.

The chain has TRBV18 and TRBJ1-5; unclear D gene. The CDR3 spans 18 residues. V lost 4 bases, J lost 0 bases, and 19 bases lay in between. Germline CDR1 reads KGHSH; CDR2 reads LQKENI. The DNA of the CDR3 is TGTGCCAGCTCACTATCGGCATCGAACCTATTTAGCAATCAGCCCCAGCATTTT. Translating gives CASSLSASNLFSNQPQHF. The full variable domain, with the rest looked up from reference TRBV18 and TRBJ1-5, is NAGVMQNPRHLVRRRGQEARLRCSPMKGHSHVYWYRQLPEEGLKFMVYLQKENIIDESGMPKERFSAEFPKEGPSILRIQQVVRGDSAAYFCASSLSASNLFSNQPQHFGDGTRLSIL.

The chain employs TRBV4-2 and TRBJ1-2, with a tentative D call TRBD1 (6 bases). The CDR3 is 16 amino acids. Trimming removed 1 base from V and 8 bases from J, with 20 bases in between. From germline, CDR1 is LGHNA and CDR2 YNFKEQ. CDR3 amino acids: CASSQVTLGGTRGYTF. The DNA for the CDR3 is TGTGCCAGCAGCCAAGTTACTTTAGGGGGGACTAGGGGCTACACCTTC.

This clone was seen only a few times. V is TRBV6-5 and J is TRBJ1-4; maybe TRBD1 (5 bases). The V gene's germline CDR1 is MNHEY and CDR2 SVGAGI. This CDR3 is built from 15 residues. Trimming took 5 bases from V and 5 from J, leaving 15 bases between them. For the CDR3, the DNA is TGTGCCAGCAGTCCCGGGGGAGCTCGCAATGAAAAACTGTTTTTT. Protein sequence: CASSPGGARNEKLFF.

CDR3 protein: CASSRLPSGGPSYEQYF. In DNA form, the CDR3 reads TGCGCCAGCAGCCGCCTACCTAGCGGGGGGCCCTCCTACGAGCAGTACTTC. The rearrangement links TRBV4-1 to TRBJ2-7; 11 bases fit TRBD2. Germline values: CDR1 MGHRA, CDR2 YSYEKL. Trimming at V came to 4 bases and at J to 0 bases, leaving 8 bases not matched to a gene. This CDR3 spans 17 amino acids.

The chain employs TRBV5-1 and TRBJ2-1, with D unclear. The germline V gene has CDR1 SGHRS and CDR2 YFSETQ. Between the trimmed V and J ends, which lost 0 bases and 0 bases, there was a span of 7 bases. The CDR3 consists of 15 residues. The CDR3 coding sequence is TGCGCCAGCAGCTTGGCGACTCCCTCCTACAATGAGCAGTTCTTC. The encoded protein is CASSLATPSYNEQFF.

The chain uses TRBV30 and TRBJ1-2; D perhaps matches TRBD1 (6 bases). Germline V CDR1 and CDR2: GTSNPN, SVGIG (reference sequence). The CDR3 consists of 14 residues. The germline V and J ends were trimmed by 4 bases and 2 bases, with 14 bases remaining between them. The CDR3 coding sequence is TGTGCCTGGATTCGGGACACAATCAACTATGGCTACACCTTC. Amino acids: CAWIRDTINYGYTF.

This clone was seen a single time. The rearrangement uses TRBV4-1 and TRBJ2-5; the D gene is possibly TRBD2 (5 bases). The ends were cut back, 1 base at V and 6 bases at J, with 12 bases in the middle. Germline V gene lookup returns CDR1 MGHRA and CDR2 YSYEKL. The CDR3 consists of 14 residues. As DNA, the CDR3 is TGCGCCAGCAGCCAAGGCGAGGGCTGGAAGACCCAGTACTTC. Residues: CASSQGEGWKTQYF.

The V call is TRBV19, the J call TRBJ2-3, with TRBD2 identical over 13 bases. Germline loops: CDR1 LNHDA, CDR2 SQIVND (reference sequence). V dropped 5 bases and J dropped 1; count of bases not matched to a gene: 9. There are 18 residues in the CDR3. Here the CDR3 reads CASSPRLAGGRGTDTQYF. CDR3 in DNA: TGTGCCAGTAGTCCACGACTAGCGGGGGGCCGGGGCACAGATACGCAGTATTTT. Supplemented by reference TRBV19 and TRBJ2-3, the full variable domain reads DGGITQSPKYLFRKEGQNVTLSCEQNLNHDAMYWYRQDPGQGLRLIYYSQIVNDFQKGDIAEGYSVSREKKESFPLTVTSAQKNPTAFYLCASSPRLAGGRGTDTQYFGPGTRLTVL.